The rows below give T cell receptor beta chains drawn from one sample of a study of early T cells in non-severe SARS-CoV-2 infection. Each CDR3 protein is one row after TCRdb ran MiXCR on the 5' RACE reads. The top ten hold more than 15% of the sample, which has around 60,000 distinct CDR3 sequences, 20% seen once. Sequences were derived from whole blood, sampled at baseline. The receptors originated from an adult who was a healthcare worker with PCR-confirmed SARS-CoV-2 infection or an uninfected control (not recorded which). Both conserved end residues are part of each CDR3. A D gene is named only where the DNA matches it firmly. Clone size is shown for a subset of rows, as once, few, many or a class of expanded clone.

j_call: TRBJ1-1
v_call: TRBV29-1
clone_size: few
d_call: -
cdr3_aa: CSVEDNIGTEAFF
cdr3_nt: TGCAGCGTTGAAGATAACATTGGGACTGAAGCTTTCTTT

j_call: TRBJ2-1
v_call: TRBV7-8
clone_size: -
d_call: TRBD1
cdr3_aa: CASSLGGTAYNEQFF
cdr3_nt: TGTGCCAGCAGCTTAGGTGGGACAGCCTACAATGAGCAGTTCTTC

j_call: TRBJ2-1
v_call: TRBV11-2
clone_size: -
d_call: -
cdr3_aa: CASSSFRSGDYNEQFF
cdr3_nt: TGTGCCAGCAGCTCGTTTAGGAGCGGAGACTACAATGAGCAGTTCTTC

j_call: TRBJ2-1
v_call: TRBV7-6
clone_size: few
d_call: TRBD2
cdr3_aa: CASSRVTSGVSGSYNEQFF
cdr3_nt: TGTGCCAGCAGCCGTGTTACTAGCGGGGTCTCGGGTTCCTACAATGAGCAGTTCTTC

j_call: TRBJ2-3
v_call: TRBV12-3/TRBV12-4
clone_size: -
d_call: TRBD2
cdr3_aa: CASSSSGLAGEYSTDTQYF
cdr3_nt: TGTGCCAGCAGTTCCTCGGGACTAGCGGGGGAGTATAGCACAGATACGCAGTATTTT

j_call: TRBJ1-1
v_call: TRBV7-9
clone_size: many
d_call: -
cdr3_aa: CASSPPWGNTEAFF
cdr3_nt: TGTGCCAGCAGCCCCCCCTGGGGGAACACTGAAGCTTTCTTT

j_call: TRBJ1-1
v_call: TRBV12-5
clone_size: many
d_call: -
cdr3_aa: CASGLGLGTADTEAFF
cdr3_nt: TGTGCTAGTGGTTTAGGGTTGGGGACGGCGGACACTGAAGCTTTCTTT

j_call: TRBJ2-7
v_call: TRBV9
clone_size: -
d_call: -
cdr3_aa: CASSVGPDSYEQYF
cdr3_nt: TGTGCCAGCAGCGTAGGCCCAGACTCCTACGAGCAGTACTTC

j_call: TRBJ1-6
v_call: TRBV6-1
clone_size: -
d_call: -
cdr3_aa: CASRSEVRSPLHF
cdr3_nt: TGTGCCAGCAGATCGGAGGTTCGCTCACCCCTCCACTTT

j_call: TRBJ2-5
v_call: TRBV3-1
clone_size: -
d_call: -
cdr3_aa: CASSHTVGAPETQYF
cdr3_nt: TGTGCCAGCAGCCACACTGTGGGGGCGCCAGAGACCCAGTACTTC

j_call: TRBJ2-2
v_call: TRBV6-5
clone_size: few
d_call: TRBD1
cdr3_aa: CATNRGPTGELFF
cdr3_nt: TGTGCTACGAACAGGGGTCCCACCGGGGAGCTGTTTTTT

j_call: TRBJ1-2
v_call: TRBV10-3
clone_size: few
d_call: -
cdr3_aa: CAISVGERGYTF
cdr3_nt: TGTGCCATCAGTGTGGGCGAGCGCGGCTACACCTTC

j_call: TRBJ1-4
v_call: TRBV2
clone_size: -
d_call: TRBD1
cdr3_aa: CATQGARDEKLFF
cdr3_nt: TGTGCCACCCAGGGGGCGCGGGATGAAAAACTGTTTTTT

j_call: TRBJ2-3
v_call: TRBV20-1
clone_size: -
d_call: -
cdr3_aa: CSAIGEGRLDTQYF
cdr3_nt: TGCAGTGCTATAGGCGAGGGGCGGTTAGATACGCAGTATTTT

j_call: TRBJ1-3
v_call: TRBV7-2
clone_size: once
d_call: TRBD1
cdr3_aa: CASSSEQGSYGNTIYF
cdr3_nt: TGTGCCAGCAGCTCGGAACAGGGGAGTTATGGAAACACCATATATTTT

j_call: TRBJ2-3
v_call: TRBV6-1
clone_size: -
d_call: -
cdr3_aa: CASFTRDKHSTDTQYF
cdr3_nt: TGTGCCAGCTTTACTCGGGACAAACATAGCACAGATACGCAGTATTTT

j_call: TRBJ2-3
v_call: TRBV7-8
clone_size: -
d_call: -
cdr3_aa: CASSLVGNTDTQYF
cdr3_nt: TGTGCCAGCAGCTTAGTAGGAAACACAGATACGCAGTATTTT

j_call: TRBJ1-5
v_call: TRBV6-1
clone_size: -
d_call: -
cdr3_aa: CASSGGRSENQPQHF
cdr3_nt: TGTGCCAGCAGTGGGGGGCGATCGGAAAATCAGCCCCAGCATTTT

j_call: TRBJ1-1
v_call: TRBV20-1
clone_size: few
d_call: TRBD1
cdr3_aa: CSAITGGSYTEAFF
cdr3_nt: TGCAGTGCTATCACAGGGGGCTCGTACACTGAAGCTTTCTTT

j_call: TRBJ1-1
v_call: TRBV7-6
clone_size: -
d_call: -
cdr3_aa: CASSLGGGGGFDTEAFF
cdr3_nt: TGTGCCAGCAGCTTAGGCGGCGGGGGCGGTTTTGACACTGAAGCTTTCTTT

j_call: TRBJ1-2
v_call: TRBV16
clone_size: many
d_call: -
cdr3_aa: CATLSETANYGYTF
cdr3_nt: TGTGCCACCCTTTCGGAGACGGCTAACTATGGCTACACCTTC

j_call: TRBJ2-1
v_call: TRBV3-1
clone_size: -
d_call: TRBD2
cdr3_aa: CASSSSGGQNEQFF
cdr3_nt: TGTGCCAGCAGCTCTAGCGGGGGGCAGAATGAGCAGTTCTTC

j_call: TRBJ2-5
v_call: TRBV9
clone_size: -
d_call: -
cdr3_aa: CASSVSDQETQYF
cdr3_nt: TGTGCCAGCAGCGTGTCAGACCAAGAGACCCAGTACTTC

j_call: TRBJ2-7
v_call: TRBV5-1
clone_size: -
d_call: -
cdr3_aa: CASSLVSGRYEQYF
cdr3_nt: TGCGCCAGCAGCTTGGTGTCCGGTCGTTACGAGCAGTACTTC

j_call: TRBJ2-1
v_call: TRBV4-1
clone_size: -
d_call: TRBD1
cdr3_aa: CASSQDQGQVTYNEQFF
cdr3_nt: TGCGCCAGCAGCCAAGATCAAGGACAGGTTACCTACAATGAGCAGTTCTTC

j_call: TRBJ2-1
v_call: TRBV7-9
clone_size: -
d_call: TRBD1
cdr3_aa: CASSLDLTGGSYNEQFF
cdr3_nt: TGTGCCAGCAGCTTAGATCTGACAGGGGGGTCCTACAATGAGCAGTTCTTC

j_call: TRBJ2-5
v_call: TRBV24-1
clone_size: -
d_call: -
cdr3_aa: CATSDSQLETQYF
cdr3_nt: TGTGCCACCAGTGATTCACAGTTAGAGACCCAGTACTTC

j_call: TRBJ2-7
v_call: TRBV11-2
clone_size: once
d_call: TRBD2
cdr3_aa: CASSPGGSVKQYF
cdr3_nt: TGTGCCAGCAGCCCCGGGGGGTCGGTAAAGCAGTACTTC

j_call: TRBJ2-1
v_call: TRBV21-1
clone_size: -
d_call: -
cdr3_aa: CASSKEGPSRSEQFF
cdr3_nt: TGTGCCAGCAGCAAAGAGGGCCCTAGTAGGAGTGAGCAGTTCTTC

j_call: TRBJ1-2
v_call: TRBV2
clone_size: few
d_call: -
cdr3_aa: CASSEKWFNYGYTF
cdr3_nt: TGTGCCAGCAGTGAAAAGTGGTTTAACTATGGCTACACCTTC

j_call: TRBJ1-2
v_call: TRBV27
clone_size: -
d_call: -
cdr3_aa: CASSFKGYYGYTF
cdr3_nt: TGTGCCAGCAGTTTCAAGGGTTACTATGGCTACACCTTC

j_call: TRBJ2-1
v_call: TRBV12-3/TRBV12-4
clone_size: -
d_call: TRBD2
cdr3_aa: CASSSFSGNEQFF
cdr3_nt: TGTGCCAGCAGCTCCTTTAGCGGGAATGAGCAGTTCTTC

j_call: TRBJ2-3
v_call: TRBV29-1
clone_size: few
d_call: -
cdr3_aa: CSVGGSGSDTQYF
cdr3_nt: TGCAGCGTTGGCGGGTCTGGCTCAGATACGCAGTATTTT

j_call: TRBJ2-6
v_call: TRBV5-1
clone_size: many
d_call: -
cdr3_aa: CASSLKFPGANVLTF
cdr3_nt: TGCGCCAGCAGCTTAAAGTTCCCTGGGGCCAACGTCCTGACTTTC

j_call: TRBJ2-5
v_call: TRBV5-1
clone_size: few
d_call: -
cdr3_aa: CASSLASLRGQETQYF
cdr3_nt: TGCGCCAGCAGCTTGGCCAGTCTACGGGGGCAAGAGACCCAGTACTTC

j_call: TRBJ1-1
v_call: TRBV12-3/TRBV12-4
clone_size: few
d_call: -
cdr3_aa: CASSSPGTRAAFF
cdr3_nt: TGTGCCAGCAGTTCCCCGGGGACGCGAGCAGCTTTCTTT

j_call: TRBJ1-1
v_call: TRBV12-3/TRBV12-4
clone_size: many
d_call: -
cdr3_aa: CASMRATEAFF
cdr3_nt: TGTGCCAGCATGCGGGCCACTGAAGCTTTCTTT

j_call: TRBJ2-1
v_call: TRBV12-3/TRBV12-4
clone_size: -
d_call: -
cdr3_aa: CASSFVGGAYNEQFF
cdr3_nt: TGTGCCAGCAGTTTCGTGGGGGGAGCCTACAATGAGCAGTTCTTC

j_call: TRBJ2-6
v_call: TRBV7-9
clone_size: many
d_call: -
cdr3_aa: CASSKLLREDAGANVLTF
cdr3_nt: TGTGCCAGCAGCAAACTGTTAAGGGAGGACGCTGGGGCCAACGTCCTGACTTTC

j_call: TRBJ1-1
v_call: TRBV7-6
clone_size: few
d_call: -
cdr3_aa: CASSEGDLGTEVFF
cdr3_nt: TGTGCCAGCAGTGAGGGGGATTTGGGCACTGAAGTTTTCTTT

j_call: TRBJ2-1
v_call: TRBV7-3
clone_size: few
d_call: -
cdr3_aa: CASSLTGDEQFF
cdr3_nt: TGTGCCAGCAGCTTAACTGGGGATGAGCAGTTCTTC

j_call: TRBJ2-2
v_call: TRBV7-7
clone_size: -
d_call: -
cdr3_aa: CASSQESTGELFF
cdr3_nt: TGTGCCAGCAGTCAGGAGTCCACCGGGGAGCTGTTTTTT

j_call: TRBJ1-2
v_call: TRBV4-2
clone_size: -
d_call: -
cdr3_aa: CASSPEGLQGGYTF
cdr3_nt: TGTGCCAGCAGCCCCGAGGGACTTCAAGGGGGCTACACCTTC

j_call: TRBJ1-2
v_call: TRBV19
clone_size: few
d_call: -
cdr3_aa: CASKFRADGTGYTF
cdr3_nt: TGTGCCAGTAAATTTCGTGCAGACGGGACAGGCTACACCTTC

j_call: TRBJ1-1
v_call: TRBV7-9
clone_size: few
d_call: -
cdr3_aa: CASSLERAVNTEAFF
cdr3_nt: TGTGCCAGCAGCTTAGAACGGGCTGTGAACACTGAAGCTTTCTTT

j_call: TRBJ2-1
v_call: TRBV5-1
clone_size: once
d_call: -
cdr3_aa: CASSSDGGGYNEQFF
cdr3_nt: TGCGCCAGCAGCAGTGACGGAGGGGGCTACAATGAGCAGTTCTTC

j_call: TRBJ1-2
v_call: TRBV6-1
clone_size: -
d_call: TRBD1
cdr3_aa: CASTDRVWLRFTF
cdr3_nt: TGTGCCAGCACCGACAGGGTTTGGCTACGCTTCACCTTC

j_call: TRBJ1-1
v_call: TRBV14
clone_size: many
d_call: -
cdr3_aa: CASSQVGTRAEAFF
cdr3_nt: TGTGCCAGCAGCCAGGTCGGGACGAGGGCTGAAGCTTTCTTT